This T cell receptor beta chain derives from a study of low-dose radiotherapy and immunotherapy resistance in tumors. Study details: Each patient was administered nivolumab intravenously at 240 mg, which was a flat dose, every two weeks, along with intravenous ipilimumab at 1 mg/kg every six weeks. From cycle 1 day 1, patients took oral aspirin 300 mg every day for four cycles.

As for time point: after trial treatment. The treatment: LDRT plus nivolumab, ipilimumab, low-dose cyclophosphamide and aspirin (RACIN trial). Germline trimming cut 3 bases from V and 6 bases from J; bases unmatched to any gene: 10. This CDR3 comprises 15 residues. In germline, CDR1 is SGHVS, CDR2 FQNEAQ. Alpha- and beta-chain coverage of first-strand cDNA came from TRAV- and TRBV-specific primers. Over roughly 19 PCR cycles, TCRs were amplified from a constant-region primer and V-primer adapter. One entry per CDR3 protein results from TCRdb running MiXCR on the reads. The sample contains under 110,000 distinct CDR3 sequences, less than 25% of which appear only once. This clonotype was detected ten times or more.

Sample: PBMCs, taken after low-dose radiotherapy plus immunotherapy. This receptor was identified in a male donor with prostate cancer. The J gene is TRBJ2-7, the V gene TRBV7-8; 8 positions agree with TRBD2. The CDR3 coding sequence is TGTGCCAGCAGCTTCAGTGGCGGGGGGAGAAGCGAGCAGTACTTC. Its protein is CASSFSGGGRSEQYF. Full variable domain (missing parts from reference TRBV7-8 and TRBJ2-7): GAGVSQSPRYKVAKRGQDVALRCDPISGHVSLFWYQQALGQGPEFLTYFQNEAQLDKSGLPSDRFFAERPEGSVSTLKIQRTQQEDSAVYLCASSFSGGGRSEQYFGPGTRLTVT.